This note documents a single TCR beta chain sequence. Its specific antigen is unknown. There are no base qualities to consult, and no much larger clone falls within one base. To prepare the library, the immunoSEQ multiplex PCR assay was applied. TCRdb's version of the immuneACCESS table is confined to in-frame rearrangements and falls short of the full clone set. An unresolved V gene accounts for under half of the shortfall where checked; the remainder is of unknown origin. Across this sample there are fewer than 60,000 clones, with approximately 90% seen only once. 0.6% to 0.7% of the sample comes from the top ten. The sample comes from a study of T cell changes during pregnancy in multiple sclerosis (dated by TCRdb to the late 2010s). About the full investigation: In women with multiple sclerosis, the researchers looked at how the T cell repertoire shifted as pregnancy progressed.

The CDR1 and CDR2 encoded by the germline V gene are SGHTA and FQGNSA. V is reduced by 1 base and J by 4 bases, leaving a spacing of 23 bases between them. The cysteine opens and the phenylalanine closes a CDR3 of 18 amino acids. The retained sequence is limited to the CDR3, 54 bases, with the frame set at the first base. This receptor was taken from a female donor with multiple sclerosis, enrolled in a pregnancy study. The chain links TRBV7-2 with TRBJ2-7; perhaps TRBD1 is the D gene, with 6 bases matching. The sample was CD4+ T cells from peripheral blood mononuclear cells, taken after pregnancy. The bases read TGTGCCAGCAGCTTAGGTCGGCAGGGGCCCGCCATTGGGTACGAGCAGTACTTC. The encoded protein is CASSLGRQGPAIGYEQYF.